The T cell receptor beta chain described here comes from a study of cytomegalovirus exposure and HLA in healthy donors. There are 14 residues in the CDR3. Trimming took 5 bases from V and 6 from J; bases not matched to a gene: 8. CDR1 and CDR2 from the germline V gene are SGHVS and FQNEAQ. Study results and caveats: Associated with HLA alleles at 0.05 false discovery rate in a later analysis were 16,951 TCR beta sequences. Overall, about 160 TCR beta chains were annotated as cytomegalovirus-associated. A later analysis found that most CMV-associated TCR beta chains appeared HLA-restricted.

The study ran its PCR with 60 Vbeta and 13 Jbeta primers. The assay was immunoSEQ multiplex PCR, and TCRdb's table has in-frame clones only and misses some. The table includes around 150,000 clones, over 60% detected once. About this clone: Its target is unknown.

Sequenced sample: PBMCs. The chain couples TRBV7-8 to TRBJ1-1; 8 nucleotides line up with TRBD1. The TCR sequence derives from a woman under 40 in good health and CMV-seropositive. The CDR3: CASSPGGQGSEAFF. The CDR3 bases are TGTGCCAGCAGCCCAGGCGGACAGGGCTCTGAAGCTTTCTTT. The variable domain in full, with the rest retrieved from reference TRBV7-8 and TRBJ1-1, is GAGVSQSPRYKVAKRGQDVALRCDPISGHVSLFWYQQALGQGPEFLTYFQNEAQLDKSGLPSDRFFAERPEGSVSTLKIQRTQQEDSAVYLCASSPGGQGSEAFFGQGTRLTVV.